The rows below give T cell receptor beta chains drawn from one sample of a study of cytomegalovirus exposure and HLA in healthy donors. Using immunoSEQ multiplex PCR, the repertoire was profiled, and TCRdb retains in-frame clones only, with some absent. The data hold around 180,000 clones, with about 90% observed a single time. Sequencing was performed on PBMCs. Source of these receptors: a girl younger than two in good health and CMV-seronegative. CDR3s include the opening cysteine and the closing phenylalanine or tryptophan. The D gene is left open where the match is weak. The size of a clone is reported for some rows only, either as once, few or many, or as a class for expanded clones.

-	TRBV30	TRBJ2-1	TRBD1	11	CAQGAYNEQFF	TGTGCCCAGGGGGCCTACAATGAGCAGTTCTTC
-	TRBV18	TRBJ2-7	-	15	CASSPYQRSSYEQYF	TGTGCCAGCTCACCATACCAGCGGAGCTCCTACGAGCAGTACTTC
-	TRBV19	TRBJ2-1	TRBD2	19	CASSNGGFWLAGSYNEQFF	TGTGCCAGTAGTAATGGGGGCTTCTGGCTAGCGGGATCGTACAATGAGCAGTTCTTC
-	TRBV6-5	TRBJ1-4	-	15	CASRPLGVSNEKLFF	TGTGCCAGCAGACCCCTGGGCGTATCTAATGAAAAACTGTTTTTT
-	TRBV6-1	TRBJ1-5	-	16	CASSEFPRGSNQPQHF	TGTGCCAGCAGTGAATTCCCCAGGGGTAGCAATCAGCCCCAGCATTTT
once	TRBV9	TRBJ2-1	TRBD2	14	CASSVGTSYNEQFF	TGTGCCAGCAGCGTAGGGACTAGCTACAATGAGCAGTTCTTC
few	TRBV5-1	TRBJ2-7	TRBD2	16	CASSTSGRGLTYEQYF	TGCGCCAGCAGCACTAGCGGGAGGGGACTAACCTACGAGCAGTACTTC
-	TRBV19	TRBJ2-5	-	13	CASSIPAGETQYF	TGTGCCAGTAGTATCCCTGCCGGAGAGACCCAGTACTTC
-	TRBV5-6	TRBJ2-6	-	14	CASSLRAGANVLTF	TGTGCCAGCAGCTTGCGGGCTGGGGCCAACGTCCTGACTTTC
-	TRBV7-9	TRBJ2-4	-	14	CASSRDIPKDIQYF	TGTGCCAGCAGCCGGGACATCCCCAAGGACATTCAGTACTTC
-	TRBV6-1	TRBJ1-4	TRBD1	21	CASSEAVPGTGTPWAIEKLFF	TGTGCCAGCAGTGAAGCGGTCCCCGGGACAGGGACGCCATGGGCAATTGAAAAACTGTTTTTT
-	TRBV4-3	TRBJ1-1	-	18	CASSQNYHRVGWFTEAFF	TGCGCCAGCAGCCAAAACTATCACAGGGTGGGTTGGTTCACTGAAGCTTTCTTT
-	TRBV5-1	TRBJ2-2	TRBD2	16	CASSSGREPNTGELFF	TGCGCCAGCAGCTCCGGGCGGGAGCCCAACACCGGGGAGCTGTTTTTT
-	TRBV5-4	TRBJ1-2	-	14	CASSLLPGDYGYTF	TGTGCCAGCAGCTTGCTGCCCGGGGACTATGGCTACACCTTC
-	TRBV19	TRBJ1-1	TRBD1	13	CASWDRGDTEAFF	TGTGCCAGTTGGGACAGAGGGGACACTGAAGCTTTCTTT
-	TRBV11-2	TRBJ2-1	-	12	CASSLGVDEQFF	TGTGCCAGCAGCTTAGGAGTAGATGAGCAGTTCTTC
-	TRBV5-5	TRBJ1-2	TRBD1	14	CASSLEGTATFFSF	TGTGCCAGCAGCTTGGAAGGGACAGCGACTTTCTTCTCCTTC
few	TRBV5-8	TRBJ1-5	-	18	CASSLVGGRSPSNQPQHF	TGTGCCAGCAGCTTGGTTGGAGGGAGGTCCCCTAGCAATCAGCCCCAGCATTTT
-	TRBV14	TRBJ2-3	-	12	CASSQDKGTQYF	TGTGCCAGCAGCCAAGATAAGGGGACGCAGTATTTT
-	TRBV21-1	TRBJ1-1	-	19	CASSNTSTQVAPLNTEAFF	TGTGCCAGCAGCAACACCTCTACGCAGGTTGCGCCCCTGAACACTGAAGCTTTCTTT
-	TRBV19	TRBJ1-1	-	12	CASSVQNTEAFF	TGTGCCAGTAGTGTACAAAACACTGAAGCTTTCTTT
-	TRBV13	TRBJ2-5	TRBD1	21	CASSLHIEVSLLVTGLETQYF	TGTGCCAGCAGCTTACACATTGAGGTGTCCCTCCTCGTGACAGGGCTGGAGACCCAGTACTTC
-	TRBV4-3	TRBJ2-7	-	13	CASSQDLLYEQYF	TGCGCCAGCAGCCAAGATCTATTATACGAGCAGTACTTC
-	TRBV4-3	TRBJ2-2	TRBD1	17	CASSQEYRGRGTGELFF	TGCGCCAGCAGCCAAGAATATAGGGGGCGCGGCACCGGGGAGCTGTTTTTT
-	TRBV25-1	TRBJ2-7	TRBD1	13	CASSATGGDEQYF	TGTGCCAGCAGTGCGACAGGGGGCGACGAGCAGTACTTC
-	TRBV13	TRBJ2-7	TRBD2	15	CASSKLTSGLYEQYF	TGTGCCAGCAGTAAACTGACTAGCGGCCTCTACGAGCAGTACTTC
-	TRBV4-2	TRBJ2-5	TRBD1	13	CASSRDRLETQYF	TGTGCCAGCAGCCGGGACAGGTTAGAGACCCAGTACTTC
-	TRBV5-4	TRBJ1-2	-	15	CASSSFGTLSYGYTF	TGTGCCAGCAGCAGCTTTGGTACGCTTTCCTATGGCTACACCTTC
-	TRBV6-5	TRBJ1-2	TRBD1	15	CASTWEGTGTYGYTF	TGTGCCAGCACCTGGGAGGGGACAGGGACGTATGGCTACACCTTC
-	TRBV27	TRBJ2-7	TRBD2	14	CASSFGTRPHEQYF	TGTGCCAGCAGTTTCGGGACTAGGCCCCACGAGCAGTACTTC
-	TRBV21-1	TRBJ1-1	-	16	CASSNPVSAGDTEAFF	TGTGCCAGCAGCAATCCCGTTTCGGCAGGGGACACTGAAGCTTTCTTT
-	TRBV27	TRBJ2-7	TRBD2	15	CASSLSGLVGYEQYF	TGTGCCAGCAGTTTATCGGGACTAGTCGGCTACGAGCAGTACTTC
-	TRBV25-1	TRBJ2-1	TRBD2	17	CASSPLALAGGPNEQFF	TGTGCCAGCAGTCCCTTGGCACTAGCGGGAGGGCCGAATGAGCAGTTCTTC
-	TRBV5-1	TRBJ2-1	TRBD2	16	CASSLGAGGSYNEQFF	TGCGCCAGCAGCTTGGGCGCGGGAGGCTCCTACAATGAGCAGTTCTTC
-	TRBV9	TRBJ2-7	TRBD2	15	CASSVGSGSSYEQYF	TGTGCCAGCAGCGTAGGTAGCGGGAGTAGTTACGAGCAGTACTTC
-	TRBV29-1	TRBJ2-3	-	16	CSTSTPGRDSTDTQYF	TGCAGCACCTCTACCCCGGGCAGGGATAGCACAGATACGCAGTATTTT
-	TRBV19	TRBJ1-6	TRBD1	15	CASSIPGQGGSPLHF	TGTGCCAGTAGTATACCGGGACAGGGCGGATCACCCCTCCACTTT
-	TRBV4-3	TRBJ2-7	-	15	CASSQVLGAPYEQYF	TGCGCCAGCAGCCAAGTTCTAGGAGCCCCCTACGAGCAGTACTTC
-	TRBV27	TRBJ1-2	-	12	CATTVRPESCTF	TGTGCCACCACGGTTAGGCCGGAGTCCTGCACCTTC
-	TRBV7-7	TRBJ2-5	TRBD1	13	CAVVDRDGQTQYF	TGTGCTGTCGTCGACAGGGACGGTCAGACCCAGTACTTC
-	TRBV5-1	TRBJ2-3	TRBD2	16	CASSYGLAGEADTQYF	TGCGCCAGCAGCTACGGACTAGCGGGGGAGGCAGATACGCAGTATTTT
-	TRBV19	TRBJ2-7	TRBD2	14	CASRTSGRGGEQYF	TGTGCCAGTAGGACTAGCGGGAGAGGCGGCGAGCAGTACTTC
-	TRBV11-2	TRBJ1-1	-	11	CASSLGAEAFF	TGTGCCAGCAGCTTGGGCGCTGAAGCTTTCTTT
few	TRBV6-5	TRBJ2-4	TRBD1	13	CASSYRGQNIQYF	TGTGCCAGCAGTTACAGGGGGCAAAACATTCAGTACTTC
-	TRBV5-1	TRBJ1-6	TRBD1	15	CASSPGQGHNSPLHF	TGCGCCAGCAGCCCGGGACAGGGGCATAATTCACCCCTCCACTTT
-	TRBV13	TRBJ2-3	TRBD1	15	CASSAWTGERDTQYF	TGTGCCAGCAGCGCCTGGACAGGGGAAAGAGATACGCAGTATTTT
-	TRBV5-1	TRBJ1-4	-	15	CASSLTGTANEKLFF	TGCGCCAGCAGCTTAACAGGGACGGCTAATGAAAAACTGTTTTTT
-	TRBV5-1	TRBJ1-2	TRBD1	15	CASSFHGTENYGYTF	TGCGCCAGCAGCTTCCACGGGACAGAAAACTATGGCTACACCTTC
-	TRBV19	TRBJ1-1	TRBD1	18	CASSPTGTGAILNTEAFF	TGTGCCAGTAGTCCAACCGGGACAGGAGCTATCCTGAACACTGAAGCTTTCTTT
-	TRBV6-1	TRBJ2-7	TRBD1	17	CASSEFPQGQVAYEQYF	TGTGCCAGCAGTGAATTCCCCCAGGGACAGGTAGCCTACGAGCAGTACTTC
-	TRBV6-4	TRBJ2-2	TRBD2	20	CASSDSGFRAGGPRTGELFF	TGTGCCAGCAGTGACTCCGGGTTTCGAGCGGGGGGGCCTCGCACCGGGGAGCTGTTTTTT
few	TRBV7-2	TRBJ1-1	TRBD1	15	CASSEGQGGNTEAFF	TGTGCCAGCAGCGAAGGACAGGGGGGGAACACTGAAGCTTTCTTT
-	TRBV2	TRBJ2-1	TRBD2	14	CASRGTSALNEQFF	TGTGCCAGCAGGGGGACTAGCGCCCTCAATGAGCAGTTCTTC